The following is a T cell receptor (beta chain) sequence with its context. Its target is not known. Tumor samples were taken before definitive surgery or chemotherapy. Unmatched junction bases numbered 6, after V lost 4 bases and J lost 7 bases. Germline V gene sequence: CDR1 SGHRS, CDR2 YFSETQ. The CDR3 has 14 residues. The sample belongs to a study of high-grade serous ovarian cancer treatment subgroups. Study in general: Mean per sample: about 14,000 reads, several thousand unique TCR beta rearrangements. Study-wide results and limits: These tumor repertoires lack spatial information from bulk sequencing. Different patients shared almost no repertoire; same-patient tumors shared about 0.095 to 0.79. Clonal relatedness tracked neoantigen level, and by trend copy number and mutation load.

Profiled with immunoSEQ multiplex PCR; TCRdb holds only in-frame clones, not every one. The table lists 5,800 or so clones, about 60% of them singletons. This receptor was obtained from a human donor with high-grade serous ovarian cancer. Sequenced sample: tumor tissue. The J gene is TRBJ2-1, the V gene TRBV5-1; 9 bases are shared with TRBD2. The DNA for the CDR3 is TGCGCCAGCAGCCCGGGACTAGCAGGGAATGAGCAGTTCTTC. Translating gives CASSPGLAGNEQFF.